What follows are 9 T cell receptor beta chains derived from one specimen sequenced in a study of blood T cell repertoires in COVID-19. TCRdb's copy holds only in-frame clones and misses some; the assay was immunoSEQ multiplex PCR. Counted here are fewer than 400,000 clones, around 84% occurring once; the ten biggest clones make up 3%. Sequencing input: peripheral blood. These receptors came from a human donor in a cohort sampled during active COVID-19.

V and J are TRBV28 and TRBJ1-2, with 7 bases fitting TRBD1. V was pared by 4 bases and J by 10 bases, with 12 bases of the junction left unmatched. Germline CDR1 MDHEN, CDR2 SYDVKM. The CDR3 is 14 amino acids. The CDR3 coding sequence is TGTGCCAGCAGTTCGCCAGGGACAGTATCTTCCTACACCTTC. Translating gives CASSSPGTVSSYTF.

The CDR3 loop reads CASSVYRGEQYF. CDR3 DNA: TGTGCCAGCAGCGTGTACAGGGGCGAGCAGTACTTC. The genes are TRBV5-6 and TRBJ2-7; 7 bases line up with TRBD1. Germline assignment: CDR1 SGHDT and CDR2 YYEEEE. V shed 4 bases, J shed 6 bases, and the junction held 4 bases outside the gene matches. This CDR3 has 12 amino acids.

V usage is TRBV30 and J usage is TRBJ1-1; 7 nucleotides match TRBD1. Germline CDR1 GTSNPN, CDR2 SVGIG (reference sequence). The CDR3 runs to 17 residues. V lost 1 base and J lost 1; bases outside the gene matches: 12. Here the CDR3 DNA reads TGTGCCTGGAGTGATATCGGCCAGGGACAGCCGAACACTGAAGCTTTCTTT. Translated, it gives CAWSDIGQGQPNTEAFF.

V usage is TRBV6-2 or TRBV6-3 and J usage is TRBJ1-5, with 9 bases matching TRBD1. Germline V lookup: CDR1 MNHEY, CDR2 SVGEGT. Unmatched junction bases numbered 5, after V lost 0 bases and J lost 5 bases. This CDR3 contains 16 residues. The CDR3 here is CASSYSTHRGHQPQHF. The DNA for the CDR3 is TGTGCCAGCAGTTACTCGACACACAGGGGGCATCAGCCCCAGCATTTT.

This chain uses TRBV7-2 with TRBJ2-7, with D perhaps matching TRBD2 (5 bases). The germline gives CDR1 SGHTA, CDR2 FQGNSA. The CDR3 runs 14 residues. V was cut by 1 base and J by 6 bases, with 13 bases left in between. The CDR3 loop is CASSLEFSEVEQYF. The CDR3 coding sequence is TGTGCCAGCAGCTTAGAATTCTCGGAGGTCGAGCAGTACTTC.

The chain combines TRBV27 with TRBJ2-3; 8 bases are a match to TRBD1. The V and J ends lost 5 bases and 1 base, in that order; junction bases with no gene match: 14. Germline V gene sequence: CDR1 MNHEY, CDR2 SMNVEV (reference sequence). The length of the CDR3 is 18 residues. The CDR3 sequence is CASSRGELDRAGTDTQYF. The CDR3 coding sequence is TGTGCCAGCAGTAGGGGTGAACTGGACAGGGCGGGCACAGATACGCAGTATTTT.

This clone was seen just once. The CDR3 sequence: CASSTRQGSVDEKLFF. In nucleotides, the CDR3 is TGTGCCAGTAGTACTCGACAGGGGTCGGTAGATGAAAAACTGTTTTTT. The genes are TRBV19 and TRBJ1-4; the match to TRBD1 covers 8 bases. This CDR3 has 16 residues. Germline V gene lookup returns CDR1 LNHDA and CDR2 SQIVND (reference sequence). Trimming at V came to 4 bases and at J to 6 bases, leaving 10 bases not matched to a gene.

The CDR3 protein is CASSPWGAPQDTQYF. Written as DNA, the CDR3 is TGCGCCAGCAGTCCCTGGGGCGCTCCCCAGGATACGCAGTATTTT. This chain connects TRBV5-1 to TRBJ2-3; D perhaps matches TRBD1 (5 bases). This CDR3 spans 15 amino acids. CDR1 is SGHRS and CDR2 is YFSETQ in the germline V gene. Trimming pared 5 bases from V and 6 bases from J, leaving 19 bases between. Supplemented by reference TRBV5-1 and TRBJ2-3, the full variable domain reads KAGVTQTPRYLIKTRGQQVTLSCSPISGHRSVSWYQQTPGQGLQFLFEYFSETQRNKGNFPGRFSGRQFSNSRSEMNVSTLELGDSALYLCASSPWGAPQDTQYFGPGTRLTVL.

This chain uses TRBV7-8 with TRBJ2-3; D remains unclear. The CDR3 covers 14 residues. Germline V gives CDR1 SGHVS, CDR2 FQNEAQ. Trimming cost V 1 base and J 7 bases, with 12 bases left between them. In DNA, the CDR3 is TGTGCCAGCAGCTTAGTTAGTCGACTCAATACGCAGTATTTT. Translating gives CASSLVSRLNTQYF.